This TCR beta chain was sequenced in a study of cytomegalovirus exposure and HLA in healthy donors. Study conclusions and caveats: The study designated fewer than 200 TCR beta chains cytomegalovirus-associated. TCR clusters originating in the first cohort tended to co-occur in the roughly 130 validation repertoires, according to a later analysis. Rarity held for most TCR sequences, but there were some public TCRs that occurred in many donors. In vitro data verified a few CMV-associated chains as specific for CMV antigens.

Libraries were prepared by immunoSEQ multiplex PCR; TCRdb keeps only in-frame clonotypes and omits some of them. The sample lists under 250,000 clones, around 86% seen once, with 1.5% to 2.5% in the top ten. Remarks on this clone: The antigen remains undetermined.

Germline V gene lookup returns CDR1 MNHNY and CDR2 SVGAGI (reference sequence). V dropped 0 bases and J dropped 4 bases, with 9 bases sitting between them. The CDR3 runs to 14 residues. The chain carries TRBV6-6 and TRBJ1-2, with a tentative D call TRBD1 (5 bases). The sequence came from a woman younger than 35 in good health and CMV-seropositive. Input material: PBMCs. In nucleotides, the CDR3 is TGTGCCAGCAGTTACTCGGGGGACTTCTATGGCTACACCTTC. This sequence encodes CASSYSGDFYGYTF.